This TCR beta chain is from a study of T cells in Graves' hyperthyroidism and ophthalmopathy. Study details: Peripheral blood was taken when the disease was first diagnosed, before any treatment began.

RNA transcripts provided the source from which TCR beta CDR3 regions were amplified. An initial round of RT-PCR targeting the TCR CDR3 relied on the HTBI primer set. TCRdb itself ran the multiplex PCR reads through MiXCR, one entry per CDR3 protein. The table records 560,000 or so distinct CDR3 sequences, 20% of them present only once. Germline assignment: CDR1 DFQATT and CDR2 SNEGSKA (reference sequence). V shed 6 bases, J shed 1 base, and the junction held 11 bases outside the gene matches. The CDR3 length is 16 residues. Ophthalmopathy in the patients scored at least 3 on Clinical Activity Score and at least 4 on NOSPECS grade, lasting under 3 months. Exclusion of patients followed from uncontrolled infection, other autoimmune disease, pregnancy or lactation.

Specimen: blood. The chain has TRBV20-1 and TRBJ2-1; 8 bases agree with TRBD2. The source is a man aged 35 to 55 with Graves' ophthalmopathy. The CDR3 DNA sequence: TGCAGTGCGGGTGGAGCGGGAGAGGGTTCCTACAATGAGCAGTTCTTC. Translation gives CSAGGAGEGSYNEQFF.